Below are 2 T cell receptor beta chains sequenced from a single sample in a study of graft-versus-host responses after intestinal transplantation. Sequenced by immunoSEQ multiplex PCR; TCRdb stores in-frame clones only, minus some. Of roughly 10,000 clones in the sample, 29% were seen once. The authors plated some 200,000 CFSE-labeled responder cells with some 200,000 irradiated, violet-dye-labeled stimulator cells. The sample was alloreactive CD8+ T cells from a mixed lymphocyte reaction culture, taken before intestinal transplant. Subset specified: CFSE-low proliferating T cells sorted from roughly six-day pre-transplant mixed lymphocyte reaction (GvH or HvG direction). Source of these receptors: a human patient who received an intestinal transplant.

The chain uses TRBV6-5 and TRBJ2-3, with a possible D match to TRBD2 (6 bases). CDR1 is MNHEY and CDR2 is SVGAGI in the germline V gene. Trimming removed 5 bases at V and 0 bases at J, with 9 bases between. There are 14 residues in the CDR3. The CDR3, as DNA: TGTGCCAGCAGTGCGGGATTCAGCACAGATACGCAGTATTTT. Its translation: CASSAGFSTDTQYF.

This clone was counted a few times. The chain joins TRBV19 to TRBJ2-3, with 14 positions matching TRBD2. CDR3 length: 18 residues. Trimming took 1 base from V and 4 from J; bases not matched to a gene: 7. Germline CDR1 LNHDA, CDR2 SQIVND (reference sequence). The CDR3 DNA follows: TGTGCCAGTAGTATAGTCGGACTAGCGGGGGGCCCGGCAGATACGCAGTATTTT. It yields the protein CASSIVGLAGGPADTQYF.